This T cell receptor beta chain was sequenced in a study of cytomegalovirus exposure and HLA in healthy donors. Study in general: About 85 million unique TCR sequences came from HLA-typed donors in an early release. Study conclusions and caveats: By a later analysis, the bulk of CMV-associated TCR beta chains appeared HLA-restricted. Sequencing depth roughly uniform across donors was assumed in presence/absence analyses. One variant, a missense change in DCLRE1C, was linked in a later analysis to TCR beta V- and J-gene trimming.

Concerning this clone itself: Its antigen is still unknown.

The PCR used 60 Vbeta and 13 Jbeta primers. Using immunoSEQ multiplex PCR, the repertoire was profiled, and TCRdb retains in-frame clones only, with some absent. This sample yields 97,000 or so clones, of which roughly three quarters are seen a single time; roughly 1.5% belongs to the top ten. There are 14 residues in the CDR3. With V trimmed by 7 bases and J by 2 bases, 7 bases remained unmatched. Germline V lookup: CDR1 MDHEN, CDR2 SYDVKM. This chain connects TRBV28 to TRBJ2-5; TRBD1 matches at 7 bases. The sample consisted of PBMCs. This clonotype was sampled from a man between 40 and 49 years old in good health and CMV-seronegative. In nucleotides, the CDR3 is TGTGCCAGCACCGAGGGACAGCTACAAGAGACCCAGTACTTC. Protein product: CASTEGQLQETQYF.